Below are 21 T cell receptor beta chains sequenced from a single sample in a study of blood T cell repertoires in COVID-19. Generated by immunoSEQ multiplex PCR, the TCRdb table keeps only in-frame clones and is missing some. The sample consists of 250,000 to 350,000 clones, roughly nine tenths of them appearing once. The sample taken for sequencing was peripheral blood. Receptors originate from a woman in her thirties with COVID-19, enrolled during active disease.

This chain joins TRBV30 and TRBJ1-2; 10 nucleotides match TRBD1. Trimming at V came to 3 bases and at J to 6 bases, leaving 4 bases not matched to a gene. Germline V gene data show CDR1 as GTSNPN and CDR2 as SVGIG (reference sequence). This CDR3 region has 13 residues. The CDR3 protein is CAWRVGQGNGYTF. CDR3 nucleotide sequence: TGTGCCTGGAGAGTGGGACAGGGGAATGGCTACACCTTC.

In regard to this clone: At the DNA level, this CDR3 is encoded by other sequences in the same sample as well. The rearrangement uses TRBV7-9 and TRBJ1-5; D remains ambiguous. Trimming took 1 base from V and 4 from J, leaving 5 bases between them. Germline V lookup: CDR1 SEHNR, CDR2 FQNEAQ (reference sequence). This CDR3 has 13 amino acids. The CDR3 DNA reads TGTGCCAGCAGCTTAGGGCAGAATCAGCCCCAGCATTTT. Encoded protein: CASSLGQNQPQHF.

This sequence joins TRBV19 and TRBJ2-5, with D perhaps matching TRBD1 (7 bases). The germline V gene encodes CDR1 LNHDA and CDR2 SQIVND (reference sequence). V was cut by 7 bases and J by 5 bases, with 17 bases left in between. The CDR3 has 14 amino acids. The CDR3 loop is CASTPGGGRETQYF. The CDR3 region has the DNA TGTGCCAGTACCCCCGGAGGGGGCAGGGAGACCCAGTACTTC. Looking up the rest from reference TRBV19 and TRBJ2-5 gives the full variable domain: DGGITQSPKYLFRKEGQNVTLSCEQNLNHDAMYWYRQDPGQGLRLIYYSQIVNDFQKGDIAEGYSVSREKKESFPLTVTSAQKNPTAFYLCASTPGGGRETQYFGPGTRLLVL.

V gene TRBV19 combines with J gene TRBJ1-2; no definite D call. Trimming left V 2 bases short and J 2 bases short, with 15 bases between. The CDR3 has 16 residues. Germline CDR1 LNHDA, CDR2 SQIVND (reference sequence). The CDR3 DNA is TGTGCCAGTAGTATAACTCCCCCACAAGCGAACTATGGCTACACCTTC. Amino acid sequence: CASSITPPQANYGYTF.

The chain carries TRBV5-1 and TRBJ1-1; tentative D call: TRBD1 (6 bases). Germline-derived CDR1 and CDR2 are SGHRS and YFSETQ. The CDR3 has 14 residues. The germline V and J ends were trimmed by 7 bases and 0 bases, with 13 bases remaining between them. The DNA of the CDR3 is TGCGCCAGCCGCCTACAGGGAATGAACACTGAAGCTTTCTTT. It specifies CASRLQGMNTEAFF.

This rearrangement joins TRBV9 to TRBJ1-2; D unclear. V lost 7 bases to trimming and J lost 4 bases, with 11 bases between them. Germline CDR1 SGDLS, CDR2 YYNGEE. This CDR3 has 12 amino acids. The CDR3 loop is CASLDGVYGYTF. The CDR3 nucleotides are TGTGCCAGCTTGGACGGGGTCTATGGCTACACCTTC.

This clone showed up just a few times. The chain recombines TRBV20-1 with TRBJ2-7; 9 bases agree with TRBD2. Germline V lookup: CDR1 DFQATT, CDR2 SNEGSKA (reference sequence). The CDR3 totals 15 residues. V was pared by 3 bases and J by 1 base, with 7 bases of the junction left unmatched. The CDR3 region has the DNA TGCAGTGCTAGTGTCCCTAGCGGGGCATCCTACGAGCAGTACTTC. Translation: CSASVPSGASYEQYF.

The chain links TRBV11-2 to TRBJ2-1; 7 bases fit TRBD1. V lost 1 base and J lost 4; bases outside the gene matches: 4. Germline V lookup: CDR1 SGHAT, CDR2 FQNNGV. This CDR3 has 15 residues. Written as DNA, the CDR3 is TGTGCCAGCAGCTTAGCCCGACAGGGTTACAATGAGCAGTTCTTC. This sequence encodes CASSLARQGYNEQFF.

This chain connects TRBV12-3 or TRBV12-4 to TRBJ1-6; D is ambiguous. The CDR3 covers 13 residues. V gave up 6 bases and J gave up 11 bases, with 14 bases separating them. CDR3 bases: TGTGCCAGCAGCCTACTAGGTGGTGCACCCCTCCACTTT. Translated: CASSLLGGAPLHF.

The chain uses TRBV28 and TRBJ2-7, with 9 bases that match TRBD2. The CDR3 is made up of 13 amino acids. CDR1 and CDR2 (germline): MDHEN, SYDVKM. After removal of 5 bases from V and 6 bases from J, the junction contained 5 bases not matched to a gene. The CDR3 is CASSLGTSTEQYF. CDR3 coding DNA: TGTGCCAGCAGTCTAGGGACTAGCACCGAGCAGTACTTC.

V usage is TRBV18 and J usage is TRBJ1-2; TRBD1 might be the D (6 bases). CDR3 length: 14 residues. The germline V and J ends were trimmed by 4 bases and 2 bases, with 11 bases remaining between them. CDR1 is KGHSH and CDR2 is LQKENI in the germline V gene. Here the CDR3 reads CASSQGQRNYGYTF. The CDR3 DNA reads as TGTGCCAGCTCACAAGGACAGAGAAACTATGGCTACACCTTC.

The genes are TRBV29-1 and TRBJ1-1; TRBD1 is a possible D gene (5 bases). Trimming pared 5 bases from V and 0 bases from J, leaving 10 bases between. CDR3 size: 13 residues. Germline-derived CDR1 and CDR2 are SQVTM and ANQGSEA. Written as DNA, the CDR3 is TGCAGCGTTTGGGAGGGGATGAACACTGAAGCTTTCTTT. This codes for CSVWEGMNTEAFF.

The V gene is TRBV30, the J gene TRBJ1-2; no clear D. V gave up 2 bases and J gave up 8 bases, with 15 bases separating them. In germline, CDR1 is GTSNPN, CDR2 SVGIG (reference sequence). This CDR3 spans 13 amino acids. The CDR3 protein is CAWSLGAALGYTF. Written as DNA, the CDR3 is TGTGCCTGGAGTTTAGGAGCAGCGCTGGGCTACACCTTC.

This rearrangement joins TRBV6-6 to TRBJ2-7; 9 positions match TRBD2. The CDR3 has 15 residues. The V gene's germline CDR1 is MNHNY and CDR2 SVGAGI (reference sequence). After removal of 0 bases from V and 2 bases from J, the junction contained 2 bases not matched to a gene. The DNA of the CDR3 is TGTGCCAGCAGTTACTCGACTAGCGGCACCTACGAGCAGTACTTC. It codes for CASSYSTSGTYEQYF.

The chain employs TRBV2 and TRBJ2-7, with TRBD2 as a possible D gene (6 bases). Germline CDR1 SNHLY, CDR2 FYNNEI. CDR3 length: 15 amino acids. The V end was cut by 2 bases, the J end by 6 bases, with 17 bases between. CDR3: CASSEIADYGFEQYF. The DNA for the CDR3 is TGTGCCAGCAGTGAAATAGCGGACTACGGGTTCGAGCAGTACTTC.

The rearrangement links TRBV10-3 to TRBJ2-1, with 7 bases matching TRBD2. After removal of 4 bases from V and 1 base from J, the junction contained 7 bases not matched to a gene. The CDR3 spans 16 residues. Germline V gives CDR1 ENHRY, CDR2 SYGVKD. Written as DNA, the CDR3 is TGTGCCATCAGTGGTGGCGGGAGTGAGTCCTACAATGAGCAGTTCTTC. This gives the protein CAISGGGSESYNEQFF.

The rearrangement uses TRBV5-4 and TRBJ2-3; 7 nucleotides align to TRBD1. After removal of 1 base from V and 1 base from J, the junction contained 6 bases not matched to a gene. The CDR3 runs 16 residues. Looked up from germline, CDR1 is SGHNT and CDR2 is YYREEE (reference sequence). CDR3 loop: CASSLRTGIGTDTQYF. CDR3 nucleotides: TGTGCCAGCAGCTTGCGGACAGGAATCGGCACAGATACGCAGTATTTT.

J is TRBJ2-5 and V is TRBV6-5, with TRBD1 identical over 9 bases. From germline, CDR1 is MNHEY and CDR2 SVGAGI. Trimming removed 8 bases from V and 3 bases from J; junction bases left unmatched: 4. This CDR3 region has 13 residues. The CDR3 loop reads CASHRGLEETQYF. The CDR3 DNA sequence: TGTGCCAGCCACAGGGGGCTAGAAGAGACCCAGTACTTC.

V gene TRBV7-9 combines with J gene TRBJ1-1; no reliable D call. This CDR3 is 14 amino acids long. V lost 7 bases and J 0 bases, leaving 12 bases between the germline ends. CDR1 and CDR2 (germline): SEHNR, FQNEAQ (reference sequence). Here the CDR3 reads CASNEGLLNTEAFF. CDR3 DNA: TGTGCCAGCAACGAAGGACTTCTGAACACTGAAGCTTTCTTT.

Here the CDR3 reads CASSTTGAQAYTF. The CDR3 nucleotides read TGTGCCAGTAGTACAACAGGGGCTCAGGCCTACACCTTC. This rearrangement joins TRBV19 to TRBJ1-2; 7 bases are shared with TRBD1. V shed 4 bases and J 10 bases; nucleotides not matched to a gene: 9. CDR3 size: 13 residues. Looked up from germline, CDR1 is LNHDA and CDR2 is SQIVND (reference sequence).

The sample holds a few counts of this clone. The rearrangement joins TRBV3-1 (or the pseudogene TRBV3-2) to TRBJ2-1; TRBD2 aligns across 11 bases. V lost 4 bases to trimming and J lost 4 bases; unmatched junction nucleotides: 3. The CDR3 is 15 amino acids. Germline-derived CDR1 and CDR2 are LGHDT and YNNKEL (reference sequence). The CDR3 DNA reads TGTGCCAGCAGCCCGGGGACTAGCGGATACAATGAGCAGTTCTTC. Translating it yields CASSPGTSGYNEQFF.